The 10 T cell receptor beta chains below come from one sample, sequenced in a study of cytomegalovirus exposure and HLA in healthy donors. With 60 Vbeta and 13 Jbeta primers, the PCR was carried out. TCRdb's table, derived via immunoSEQ multiplex PCR, lists solely in-frame clones and lacks some. In total, the table holds 200,000 or so clones. Sequenced material: PBMCs. Receptor source: a boy between 10 and 17 years old in good health and CMV-seronegative.

This chain connects TRBV10-3 to TRBJ2-5; 7 nucleotides align to TRBD1. This CDR3 comprises 15 residues. The V and J ends lost 3 bases and 4 bases, in that order; junction bases with no gene match: 8. The germline V gene has CDR1 ENHRY and CDR2 SYGVKD. The CDR3 DNA sequence: TGTGCCATCAGTGATAACAACAGGGGTGGAGAGACCCAGTACTTC. Translation: CAISDNNRGGETQYF.

The J gene is TRBJ1-2, the V gene TRBV15; the D is unclear. The CDR3 runs to 13 residues. Germline CDR1 is LNHNV and CDR2 is YYDKDF (reference sequence). V shed 4 bases and J shed 0 bases, with 6 bases lying between them. The CDR3 DNA is TGTGCCACCAGCACCGGGACTAACTATGGCTACACCTTC. Its translation: CATSTGTNYGYTF.

The J gene is TRBJ1-6, the V gene TRBV6-5, with 7 bases that match TRBD1. V lost 0 bases to trimming and J lost 7 bases; unmatched junction nucleotides: 3. The CDR3 consists of 15 residues. Germline values: CDR1 MNHEY, CDR2 SVGAGI. The CDR3 bases are TGTGCCAGCAGTTACTCCGACAGGGTCAATTCACCCCTCCACTTT. Protein product: CASSYSDRVNSPLHF.

This sequence joins TRBV6-5 and TRBJ1-1, with TRBD1 matching 8 bases. The junction had 7 bases not matched to a gene; V was cut back by 6 bases and J by 1 base. CDR1 is MNHEY and CDR2 is SVGAGI in the germline V gene. This CDR3 comprises 15 residues. CDR3 nucleotides: TGTGCCAGCAGGGTGGACAGGGCGGAGAACACTGAAGCTTTCTTT. Translated, it gives CASRVDRAENTEAFF.

The genes are TRBV27 and TRBJ1-1; D perhaps matches TRBD1 (6 bases). The CDR3 runs 15 residues. Trimming shortened V by 2 bases and J by 5 bases, and 15 bases separated the two germline ends. The germline gives CDR1 MNHEY, CDR2 SMNVEV (reference sequence). The CDR3 DNA sequence: TGTGCCAGCAGTTTAGCCGGGGGGCGATGGACTGAAGCTTTCTTT. Protein product: CASSLAGGRWTEAFF.

The chain uses TRBV6-1 and TRBJ2-3; tentative D call: TRBD1 (5 bases). Germline lookup yields CDR1 MNHNS and CDR2 SASEGT. The CDR3 runs to 13 residues. Trimming stripped 6 bases from V and 3 bases from J, with 10 bases between. The CDR3 nucleotides read TGTGCCAGCAGGATCCAGGGAACAGATACGCAGTATTTT. Translated: CASRIQGTDTQYF.

V usage is TRBV28 and J usage is TRBJ1-2, with 7 positions matching TRBD1. V shed 5 bases and J 0 bases; nucleotides not matched to a gene: 9. Germline loops: CDR1 MDHEN, CDR2 SYDVKM. This CDR3 has 16 residues. CDR3 nucleotides: TGTGCCAGCAGTCATGACAGGGCCCAAGCTAACTATGGCTACACCTTC. The encoded protein is CASSHDRAQANYGYTF.

The V call is TRBV4-3, the J call TRBJ2-1, with TRBD2 matching over 10 bases. This CDR3 spans 18 amino acids. J gave up 9 bases and V 2 bases, and 16 bases lay outside the gene matches. Germline V gives CDR1 LGHNA, CDR2 YSLEER. CDR3 nucleotides: TGCGCCAGCAGCCAAAAAATAATTGGTCTAGCGGGGGAAGGTGAGCAGTTCTTC. Translation gives CASSQKIIGLAGEGEQFF.

V gene TRBV11-1 combines with J gene TRBJ2-5, with 8 bases lining up with TRBD2. The trim removed 5 bases at V and 4 bases at J, leaving 6 bases unmatched. The CDR3 length is 14 residues. The V gene's germline CDR1 is SGHAT and CDR2 FQDESV (reference sequence). The CDR3 DNA is TGTGCCAGCAGCCCCCGGGGGGGGCGAGAGACCCAGTACTTC. This sequence encodes CASSPRGGRETQYF.

The chain combines TRBV25-1 with TRBJ2-1; D possibly corresponds to TRBD2 (5 bases). V was trimmed by 3 bases and J by 3 bases, leaving 15 bases between them. Germline CDR1 and CDR2: MGHDK and SYGVNS. There are 16 residues in the CDR3. The CDR3 coding sequence is TGTGCCAGCAGTGATTTTGATCTCCGGGGCTACAATGAGCAGTTCTTC. Amino acids: CASSDFDLRGYNEQFF.